This T cell receptor beta chain was sequenced for a study of T cell responses to AZD1222 COVID-19 vaccine (dated by TCRdb to the early 2020s). In the study overall: AZD1222 recipients whose second dose came at about 4 weeks and those whose second dose came at about 12 weeks were combined into one group, since spike-specific TCR depth and breadth did not differ between the two schedules. Trial participants were enrolled by age into 18-55, 56-69 and 70-plus year subgroups, with 148, 28 and 57 TCR-sequenced participants respectively. A total of 233 trial participants underwent TCR sequencing, of whom more than 200 had received two doses of AZD1222 and around 25 had received two doses of the MenACWY control vaccine.

Regarding this clone: What antigen it recognizes has not been identified. No quality values exist for individual bases; no much larger clone is one base distant.

Sample time point, as interpreted from the label and publication: baseline before first vaccination. Samples from vaccinated people were obtained from the UK trials COV001 and COV002, which included a single-blind randomized controlled phase 2/3 trial of AZD1222 (ChAdOx1 nCoV-19) in healthy adults. For TCRbeta chain sequencing, PBMC samples from trial participants were taken at day 0 and at day 28 after the second dose. Looking up the germline V gene (reference sequence) yields CDR1 MNHNY and CDR2 SVGAGI. V has 8 bases trimmed and J has 4 bases trimmed; junction bases matching no gene number 6. Inclusive of the bounding cysteine and phenylalanine, the CDR3 is 14 residues long. The DNA shown is the 42-base CDR3, in frame from base 1. On the study overall, not on this receptor specifically: Spike-specific TCR breadth and depth rose significantly after two AZD1222 doses compared with day 0 and with MenACWY recipients. The whole spike protein was spanned by vaccine-associated CD4 TCRs, and dominant responses were seen in regions 160-218 and 743-854. Because no day 14 peak-response samples were available, the repertoires could be characterized only after the peak T cell response. Most participants were white British and females outnumbered males, and the authors suggested that clonal diversity may have been underestimated. In the small 56-69-year group, the increase in depth fell short of significance, most likely because of low power. Epitopes outside the regions mutated in the B.1.351 and B.1.1.7 variants were reportedly recognized by nearly half of the unique spike-specific TCRs. Conclusions about previously exposed vaccinees are limited because only six or seven AZD1222 recipients were SARS-CoV-2 seropositive at baseline.

The CDR3 regions of human TCRbeta chains were analyzed by immunosequencing. In the source study's methods: Repertoire TCRs were matched against a reference library of SARS-CoV-2-specific TCRs generated with the MIRA antigen-specificity platform. Breadth meant the fraction of unique TCRs that were SARS-CoV-2-associated, whereas depth meant the fraction of total T cells that were SARS-CoV-2-associated. Using the MIRA data, each spike-specific TCR was assigned both to the spike region to which the TCR was reactive and to a CD4 or CD8 class. Log10-transformed breadth and depth values were compared by one-way ANOVA with Sidak's multiple comparisons tests. TCRdb's version of the immuneACCESS table is confined to in-frame rearrangements and falls short of the full clone set. An unresolved V gene accounts for under half of the shortfall where checked; the remainder is of unknown origin. That table supplies the V and J calls and clone size; D and trimming were determined from the DNA. Within this sample are about 180,000 clones, with almost 90% of them counted one time only. The ten largest clones represent roughly 8% of the sample.

This chain is built from TRBV6-6 and TRBJ2-1; 9 junctional bases match TRBD2. This receptor was taken from an adult in good health. The input for sequencing was peripheral blood, taken on day 0 of AZD1222 vaccination. Here is the DNA: TGTGCCAGCGGCATGGCGGGGGGGTACAATGAGCAGTTCTTC. It translates as CASGMAGGYNEQFF.